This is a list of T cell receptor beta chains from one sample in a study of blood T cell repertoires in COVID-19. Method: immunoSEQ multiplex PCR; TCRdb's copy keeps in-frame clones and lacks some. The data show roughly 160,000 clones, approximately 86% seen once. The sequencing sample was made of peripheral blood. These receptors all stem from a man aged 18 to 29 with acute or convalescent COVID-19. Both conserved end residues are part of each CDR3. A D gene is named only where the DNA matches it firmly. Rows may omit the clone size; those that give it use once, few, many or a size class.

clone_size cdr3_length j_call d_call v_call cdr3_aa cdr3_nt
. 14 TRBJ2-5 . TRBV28 CASSLVGLGETQYF TGTGCCAGCAGTTTGGTCGGACTCGGAGAGACCCAGTACTTC
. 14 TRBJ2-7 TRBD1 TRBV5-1 CASSLDGTGYEQYF TGCGCCAGCAGCTTGGACGGGACAGGATACGAGCAGTACTTC
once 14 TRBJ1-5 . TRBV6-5 CASLPQASNQPQHF TGTGCCAGTCTTCCTCAGGCGAGCAATCAGCCCCAGCATTTT
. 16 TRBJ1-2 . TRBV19 CASSPLGAAIDYGYTF TGTGCCAGTAGTCCTCTCGGCGCGGCTATCGACTATGGCTACACCTTC
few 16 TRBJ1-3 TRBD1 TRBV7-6 CASSSGQGYSGNTIYF TGTGCCAGCAGCAGCGGACAGGGGTATTCTGGAAACACCATATATTTT
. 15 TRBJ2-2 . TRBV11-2 CASSPEQGRGGELFF TGTGCCAGCAGCCCTGAACAGGGTAGGGGCGGGGAGCTGTTTTTT
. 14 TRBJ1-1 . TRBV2 CASRIGQMNTEAFF TGTGCCAGCAGGATCGGACAAATGAACACTGAAGCTTTCTTT
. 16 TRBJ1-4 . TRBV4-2 CASSPRGQGVDEKLFF TGTGCCAGCAGCCCCAGGGGCCAGGGCGTTGATGAAAAACTGTTTTTT
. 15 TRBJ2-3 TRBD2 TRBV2 CASSLSGGSTDTQYF TGTGCCAGCAGTCTTAGCGGGGGGTCCACAGATACGCAGTATTTT
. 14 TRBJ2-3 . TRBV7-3 CASSLAAATDTQYF TGTGCCAGCAGCTTAGCGGCAGCCACAGATACGCAGTATTTT
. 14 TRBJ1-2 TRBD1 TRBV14 CASSQTGGDYGYTF TGTGCCAGCAGCCAAACAGGGGGCGACTATGGCTACACCTTC
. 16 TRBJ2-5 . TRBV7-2 CASSYQVARSQETQYF TGTGCCAGCAGCTATCAAGTAGCGAGGAGTCAAGAGACCCAGTACTTC
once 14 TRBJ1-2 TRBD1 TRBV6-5 CASTWDSLNYGYTF TGTGCCAGCACTTGGGACAGTCTTAACTATGGCTACACCTTC
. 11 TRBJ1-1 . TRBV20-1 CSANEHREAFF TGCAGTGCTAATGAGCACCGGGAAGCTTTCTTT
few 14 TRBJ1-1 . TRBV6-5 CASSYTGGGTEAFF TGTGCCAGCAGTTATACGGGTGGTGGCACTGAAGCTTTCTTT
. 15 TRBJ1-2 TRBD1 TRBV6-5 CASSYRGQGNYGYTF TGTGCCAGCAGTTACAGGGGACAGGGTAACTATGGCTACACCTTC